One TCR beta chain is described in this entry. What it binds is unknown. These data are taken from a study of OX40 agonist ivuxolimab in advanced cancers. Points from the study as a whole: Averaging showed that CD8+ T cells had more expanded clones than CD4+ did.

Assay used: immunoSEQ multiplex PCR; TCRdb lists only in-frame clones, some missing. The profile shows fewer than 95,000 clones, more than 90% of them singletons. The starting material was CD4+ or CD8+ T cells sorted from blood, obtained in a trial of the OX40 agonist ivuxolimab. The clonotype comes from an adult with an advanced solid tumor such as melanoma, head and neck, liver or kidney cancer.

The DNA for the CDR3 is TGTGCCTGGGGGGGGTACAAGTACACCGGGGAGCTGTTTTTT. The encoded protein is CAWGGYKYTGELFF. The chain joins TRBV30 to TRBJ2-2; tentatively, D is TRBD2 (6 bases). Germline V gene sequence: CDR1 GTSNPN, CDR2 SVGIG (reference sequence). The V and J ends lost 5 bases and 3 bases respectively, with 13 bases between them. This CDR3 spans 14 amino acids.